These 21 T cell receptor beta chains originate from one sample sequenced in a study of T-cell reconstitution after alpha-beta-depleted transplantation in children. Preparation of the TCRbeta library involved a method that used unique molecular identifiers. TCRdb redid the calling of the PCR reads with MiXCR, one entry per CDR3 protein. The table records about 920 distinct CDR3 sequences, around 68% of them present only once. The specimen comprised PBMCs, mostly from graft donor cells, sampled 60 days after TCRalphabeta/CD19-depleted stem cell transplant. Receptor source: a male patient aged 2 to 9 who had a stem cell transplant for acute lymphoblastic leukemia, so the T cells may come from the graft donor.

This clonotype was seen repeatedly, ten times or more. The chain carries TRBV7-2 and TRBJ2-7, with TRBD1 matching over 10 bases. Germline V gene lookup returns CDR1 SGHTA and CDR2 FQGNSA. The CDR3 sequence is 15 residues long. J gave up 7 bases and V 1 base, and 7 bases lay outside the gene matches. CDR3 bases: TGTGCCAGCAGCTTAGGGACAGGGGGGCTAGTGGAGCAGTACTTC. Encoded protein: CASSLGTGGLVEQYF.

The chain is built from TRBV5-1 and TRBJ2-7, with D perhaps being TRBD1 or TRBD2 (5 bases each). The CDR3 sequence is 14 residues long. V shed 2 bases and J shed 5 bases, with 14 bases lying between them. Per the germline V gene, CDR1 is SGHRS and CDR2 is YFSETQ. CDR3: CASSFRDVSNEQYF. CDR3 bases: TGCGCCAGCAGCTTCCGGGACGTGTCCAACGAGCAGTACTTC.

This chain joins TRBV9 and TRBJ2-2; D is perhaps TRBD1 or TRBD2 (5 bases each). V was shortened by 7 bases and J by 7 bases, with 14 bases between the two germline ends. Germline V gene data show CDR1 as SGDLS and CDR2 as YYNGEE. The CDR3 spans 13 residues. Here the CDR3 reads CASGTPIFGELFF. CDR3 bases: TGTGCCAGCGGGACCCCGATATTCGGGGAGCTGTTTTTT.

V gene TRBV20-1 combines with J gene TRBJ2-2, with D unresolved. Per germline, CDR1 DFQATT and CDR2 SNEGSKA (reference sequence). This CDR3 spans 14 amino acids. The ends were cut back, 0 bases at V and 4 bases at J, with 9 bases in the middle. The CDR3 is CSARDSQFTGELFF. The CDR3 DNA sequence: TGCAGTGCTAGAGATTCCCAGTTCACCGGGGAGCTGTTTTTT.

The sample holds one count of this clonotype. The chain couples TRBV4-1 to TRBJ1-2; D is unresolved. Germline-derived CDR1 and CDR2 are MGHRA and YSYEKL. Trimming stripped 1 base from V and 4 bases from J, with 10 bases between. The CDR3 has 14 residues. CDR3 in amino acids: CASSQAQNFYGYTF. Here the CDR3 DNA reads TGCGCCAGCAGCCAAGCACAGAACTTCTATGGCTACACCTTC.

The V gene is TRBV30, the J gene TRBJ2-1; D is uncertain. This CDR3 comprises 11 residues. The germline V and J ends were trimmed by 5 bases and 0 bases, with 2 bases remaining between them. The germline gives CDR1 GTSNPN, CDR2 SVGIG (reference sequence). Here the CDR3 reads CAWLSYNEQFF. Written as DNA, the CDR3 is TGTGCCTGGCTCTCCTACAATGAGCAGTTCTTC.

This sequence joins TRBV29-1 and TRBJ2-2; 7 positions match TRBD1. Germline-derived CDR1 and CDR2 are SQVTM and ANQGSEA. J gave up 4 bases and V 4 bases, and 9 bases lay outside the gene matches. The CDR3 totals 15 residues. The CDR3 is CSVVLPNRGTGELFF. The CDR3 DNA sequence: TGCAGCGTTGTCCTCCCAAACAGGGGCACCGGGGAGCTGTTTTTT.

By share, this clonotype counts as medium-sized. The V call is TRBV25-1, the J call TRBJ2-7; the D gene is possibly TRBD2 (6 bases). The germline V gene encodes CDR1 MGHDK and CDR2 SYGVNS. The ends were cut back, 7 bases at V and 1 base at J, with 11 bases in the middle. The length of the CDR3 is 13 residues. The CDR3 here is CASTGDSSYEQYF. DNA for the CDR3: TGTGCCAGCACGGGAGACAGTTCCTACGAGCAGTACTTC.

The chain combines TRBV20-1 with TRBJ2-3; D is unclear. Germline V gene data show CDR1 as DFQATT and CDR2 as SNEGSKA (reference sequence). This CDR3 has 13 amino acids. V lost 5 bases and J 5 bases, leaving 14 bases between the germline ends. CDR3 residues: CSALDPSGDTQYF. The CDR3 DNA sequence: TGCAGTGCTCTGGACCCAAGTGGAGATACGCAGTATTTT.

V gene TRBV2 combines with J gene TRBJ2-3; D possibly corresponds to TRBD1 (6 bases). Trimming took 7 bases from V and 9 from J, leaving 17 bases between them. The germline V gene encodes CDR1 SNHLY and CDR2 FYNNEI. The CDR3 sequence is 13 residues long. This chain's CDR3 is CASTPQWDITQYF. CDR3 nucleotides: TGTGCCAGCACGCCCCAGTGGGACATAACGCAGTATTTT.

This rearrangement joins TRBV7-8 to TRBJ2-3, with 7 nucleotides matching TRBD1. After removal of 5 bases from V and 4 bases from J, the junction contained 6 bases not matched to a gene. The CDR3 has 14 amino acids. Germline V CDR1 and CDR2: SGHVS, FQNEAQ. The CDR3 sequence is CASSVDRVADTQYF. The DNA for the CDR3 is TGTGCCAGCAGCGTAGACAGGGTAGCAGATACGCAGTATTTT.

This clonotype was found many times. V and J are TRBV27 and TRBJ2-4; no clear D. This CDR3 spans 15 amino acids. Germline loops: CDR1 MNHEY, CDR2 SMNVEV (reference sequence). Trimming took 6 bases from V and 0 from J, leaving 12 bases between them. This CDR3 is CASSSVGLAKNIQYF. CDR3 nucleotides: TGTGCCAGCAGCTCCGTAGGTCTAGCCAAAAACATTCAGTACTTC.

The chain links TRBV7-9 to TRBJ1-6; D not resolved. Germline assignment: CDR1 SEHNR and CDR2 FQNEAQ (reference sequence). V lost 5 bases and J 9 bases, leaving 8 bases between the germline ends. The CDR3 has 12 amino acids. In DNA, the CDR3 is TGTGCCAGCAGCCTCCAAACTTCACCCCTCCACTTT. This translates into CASSLQTSPLHF.

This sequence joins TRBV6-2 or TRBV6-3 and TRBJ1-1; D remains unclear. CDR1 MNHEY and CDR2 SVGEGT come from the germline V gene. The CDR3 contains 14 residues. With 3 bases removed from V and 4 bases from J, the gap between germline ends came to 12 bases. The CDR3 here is CASSYLRGLTEAFF. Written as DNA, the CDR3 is TGTGCCAGCAGTTATTTGAGAGGGCTCACTGAAGCTTTCTTT.

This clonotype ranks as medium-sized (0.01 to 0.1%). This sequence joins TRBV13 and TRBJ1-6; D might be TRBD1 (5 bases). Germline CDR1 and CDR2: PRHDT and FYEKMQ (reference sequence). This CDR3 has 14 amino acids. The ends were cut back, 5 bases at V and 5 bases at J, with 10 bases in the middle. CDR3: CASSQGVDNSPLHF. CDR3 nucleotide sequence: TGTGCCAGCAGCCAGGGTGTTGATAATTCACCCCTCCACTTT. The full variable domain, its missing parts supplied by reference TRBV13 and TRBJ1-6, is AAGVIQSPRHLIKEKRETATLKCYPIPRHDTVYWYQQGPGQDPQFLISFYEKMQSDKGSIPDRFSAQQFSDYHSELNMSSLELGDSALYFCASSQGVDNSPLHFGNGTRLTVT.

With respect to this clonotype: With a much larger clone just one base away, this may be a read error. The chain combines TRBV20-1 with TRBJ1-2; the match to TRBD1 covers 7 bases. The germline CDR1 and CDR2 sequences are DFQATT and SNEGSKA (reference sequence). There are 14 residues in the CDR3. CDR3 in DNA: TGCAGTGCTCCTCCGGGACAGAGATACTATGGCTGCACCTTC. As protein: CSAPPGQRYYGCTF.

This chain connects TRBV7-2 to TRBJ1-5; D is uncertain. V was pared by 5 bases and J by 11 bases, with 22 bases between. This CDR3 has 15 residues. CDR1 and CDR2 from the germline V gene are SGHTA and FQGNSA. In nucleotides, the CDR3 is TGTGCCAGCAGCGAAAGGAGGACTCTGATCGGGGCCCAGCATTTT. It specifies CASSERRTLIGAQHF.

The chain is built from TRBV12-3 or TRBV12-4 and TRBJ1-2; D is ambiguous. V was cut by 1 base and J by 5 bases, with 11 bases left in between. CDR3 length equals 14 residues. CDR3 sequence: CASSLVPGFYGYTF. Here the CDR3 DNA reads TGTGCCAGCAGTTTAGTGCCGGGATTTTATGGCTACACCTTC.

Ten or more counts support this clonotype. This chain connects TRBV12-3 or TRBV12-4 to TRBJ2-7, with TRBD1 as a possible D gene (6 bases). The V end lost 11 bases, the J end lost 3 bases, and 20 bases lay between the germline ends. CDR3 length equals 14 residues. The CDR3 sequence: CAARVRGLIYEQYF. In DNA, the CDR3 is TGTGCCGCGAGAGTCAGGGGTTTAATCTACGAGCAGTACTTC.

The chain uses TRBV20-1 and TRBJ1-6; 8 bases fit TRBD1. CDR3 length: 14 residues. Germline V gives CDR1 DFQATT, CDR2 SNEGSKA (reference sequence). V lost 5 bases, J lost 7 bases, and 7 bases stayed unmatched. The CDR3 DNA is TGCAGTGCTGCAGACAGGGGAGGGAATTCACCCCTCCACTTT. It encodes CSAADRGGNSPLHF.

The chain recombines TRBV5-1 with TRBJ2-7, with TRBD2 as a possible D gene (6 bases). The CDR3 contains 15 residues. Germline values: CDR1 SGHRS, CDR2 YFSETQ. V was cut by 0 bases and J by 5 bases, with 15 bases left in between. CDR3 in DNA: TGCGCCAGCAGCTTGGTCGGGGGAGATAACAACGAGCAGTACTTC. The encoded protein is CASSLVGGDNNEQYF.